This record looks at one T cell receptor (beta chain) sequence and its context. This sample is drawn from a study of T cell changes during pregnancy in multiple sclerosis. The CDR3 is 13 amino acids. The ends were cut back, 6 bases at V and 5 bases at J, with 13 bases in the middle. CDR1 MNHEY and CDR2 SVGAGI come from the germline V gene. Data came from immunoSEQ multiplex PCR; TCRdb stores just in-frame clones and leaves some out. Of about 100,000 clones in the sample, 85% to 95% were seen once. The V call is TRBV6-5, the J call TRBJ1-2, with D tentatively TRBD1 (5 bases). The sequence came from a female donor in good health, enrolled as a control in a pregnancy study. The material was peripheral blood, obtained in the third trimester of pregnancy. This chain's CDR3 is CASSPGHKYGYTF. CDR3 bases: TGTGCCAGCAGCCCCGGACACAAATATGGCTACACCTTC.